The source of this TCR beta chain is a study of CD8+ T cells in alopecia areata. Remarks on this clone: Its antigen is unknown.

In each case, RNA was isolated and then reverse transcribed into cDNA as the sequencing template. Method: immunoSEQ multiplex PCR; TCRdb's copy keeps in-frame clones and lacks some. The table includes 100,000 to 120,000 clones, around 54% detected once. Points from the study as a whole: Both scalp clonality and the expanded CD8+ clones among the top 100 showed a significant decrease with tofacitinib.

Treatment denoted: oral pan-JAK inhibitor, 5-10 mg twice daily. The V end was cut by 4 bases, the J end by 2 bases, with 2 bases between. This CDR3 is built from 11 residues. Germline V CDR1 and CDR2: SQVTM, ANQGSEA. The specimen was CD4+ T cells sorted from blood, collected at week 24, from a patient treated with tofacitinib. The chain links TRBV29-1 to TRBJ2-2; D uncertain. The TCR originated in a human donor with alopecia areata. CDR3 nucleotides: TGCAGCGTTGTTAACACCGGGGAGCTGTTTTTT. Protein sequence: CSVVNTGELFF.